The 9 T cell receptor beta chains below all came from one sample that was sequenced in a study of cytomegalovirus exposure and HLA in healthy donors. This PCR relied on a set of 60 Vbeta primers and 13 Jbeta primers. TCRdb's table, derived via immunoSEQ multiplex PCR, lists solely in-frame clones and lacks some. The sample includes roughly 150,000 clones, over 80% of them seen just once. The material sequenced was PBMCs. The receptors were sampled from a female donor in good health and CMV-seronegative.

About this clone itself: Other DNA sequences from this sample encode an identical CDR3 as well. The V and J genes are TRBV5-1 and TRBJ2-1, with TRBD2 matching 12 bases. The germline V gene has CDR1 SGHRS and CDR2 YFSETQ. The J segment lost 1 base and the V segment lost 4 bases, leaving 15 bases of the junction unmatched. CDR3 size: 20 residues. The CDR3: CASSRIAGASGRVSYNEQFF. The DNA for the CDR3 is TGCGCCAGCAGCCGGATCGCTGGGGCTAGCGGGAGGGTTTCCTACAATGAGCAGTTCTTC.

The chain combines TRBV19 with TRBJ2-7; TRBD1 might be the D (6 bases). Germline assignment: CDR1 LNHDA and CDR2 SQIVND (reference sequence). The CDR3 is 15 amino acids. V lost 3 bases and J 5 bases, leaving 17 bases between the germline ends. The CDR3 bases are TGTGCCAGTAGTATTTCGGCAGGGGCGCAAAACGAGCAGTACTTC. Translated: CASSISAGAQNEQYF.

V usage is TRBV4-1 and J usage is TRBJ2-1; 13 bases fit TRBD2. The V and J ends lost 4 bases and 3 bases, in that order; junction bases with no gene match: 3. The length of the CDR3 is 16 residues. Germline V lookup: CDR1 MGHRA, CDR2 YSYEKL. DNA of the CDR3: TGCGCCAGCAGCCGGACTAGCGGGAGTGTCTACAATGAGCAGTTCTTC. Its translation: CASSRTSGSVYNEQFF.

There are a few counts of this clone. V gene TRBV5-6 combines with J gene TRBJ2-7; D ambiguous. Trimming stripped 0 bases from V and 3 bases from J, with 4 bases between. The CDR3 length is 12 residues. Germline V gene sequence: CDR1 SGHDT, CDR2 YYEEEE. The CDR3 spells CASSLGDYEQYF. The DNA of the CDR3 is TGTGCCAGCAGCTTGGGAGACTACGAGCAGTACTTC.

The V call is TRBV10-1, the J call TRBJ1-2, with TRBD1 matching over 9 bases. Germline CDR1 reads WNHNN; CDR2 reads SYGVQD (reference sequence). The trim removed 6 bases at V and 1 base at J, leaving 12 bases unmatched. The CDR3 runs to 17 residues. The DNA of the CDR3 is TGCGCCAGCAGCACCCCGGACAGGGGAGCGGATAACTATGGCTACACCTTC. It is translated as CASSTPDRGADNYGYTF.

A few counts support this clone. CDR3 sequence: CASSLASRGIGEKLFF. CDR3 nucleotides: TGTGCCAGCAGCTTAGCGTCAAGGGGGATTGGCGAAAAACTGTTTTTT. V and J are TRBV7-9 and TRBJ1-4; tentative D call: TRBD1 (6 bases). CDR1 and CDR2 from the germline V gene are SEHNR and FQNEAQ (reference sequence). The CDR3 is 16 residues long. The germline V and J ends were trimmed by 0 bases and 8 bases, with 16 bases remaining between them.

This clone was counted only a few times. This chain joins TRBV10-2 and TRBJ2-7, with 10 bases matching TRBD2. Trimming took 7 bases from V and 3 from J; bases not matched to a gene: 6. The CDR3 covers 14 residues. Germline loops: CDR1 WSHSY, CDR2 SAAADI. The CDR3 region is CASISLAGVYEQYF. The CDR3 DNA is TGCGCCAGCATCAGTCTAGCGGGAGTCTACGAGCAGTACTTC.

CDR3 in amino acids: CSVSLRSGVPGQGSYTQYF. The DNA of the CDR3 is TGCAGCGTTTCCCTGAGGTCCGGCGTACCGGGACAGGGGTCATATACGCAGTATTTT. V and J are TRBV29-1 and TRBJ2-3, with TRBD1 matching over 10 bases. Germline V gene lookup returns CDR1 SQVTM and CDR2 ANQGSEA. The V gene end was trimmed by 5 bases and the J gene end by 7 bases; junction bases not matched to a gene: 24. The CDR3 totals 19 residues.

V usage is TRBV4-1 and J usage is TRBJ1-5, with 7 bases lining up with TRBD1. The CDR3 covers 14 residues. Germline trimming cut 4 bases from V and 7 bases from J; bases unmatched to any gene: 7. CDR1 MGHRA and CDR2 YSYEKL come from the germline V gene. The CDR3 region has the DNA TGCGCCAGCAGCCCAGGTACAGGGGACCAGCCCCAGCATTTT. Amino acids: CASSPGTGDQPQHF.